Listed here are 22 T cell receptor beta chains from one sample, sequenced in a study of patients and donors after allogeneic stem cell transplantation. From the RT-PCR reads, TCRdb called clonotypes with MiXCR, one entry per CDR3 protein. This sample carries about 230,000 distinct CDR3 sequences, 12% to 15% of them seen once, and the ten largest clones take 11%. The sample consisted of blood, either unsorted or a sorted T cell fraction (not recorded which). Receptors originate from a human donor who was either an allogeneic HSCT recipient or a stem cell or donor lymphocyte infusion donor (not recorded which). It is not recorded whose cells these are; they may come from a transplant donor.

In this sample, this clonotype turned up many times. This rearrangement joins TRBV12-3 or TRBV12-4 to TRBJ2-1, with 8 bases aligning to TRBD2. This CDR3 is 15 amino acids long. Trimming took 6 bases from V and 10 from J; bases not matched to a gene: 14. The DNA for the CDR3 is TGTGCCAGCAGCCCCCGGGGAGCGGGAGTAAGAGAGCAGTTCTTC. Translation: CASSPRGAGVREQFF.

The genes are TRBV28 and TRBJ1-6, with D uncertain. Trimming took off 4 bases at V and 7 bases at J, with 2 bases between the two ends. In germline, CDR1 is MDHEN, CDR2 SYDVKM. The CDR3 runs 11 residues. The CDR3 DNA sequence: TGTGCCAGCAGTTACAATTCACCCCTCCACTTT. Encoded protein: CASSYNSPLHF.

This clonotype was observed at least ten times. The chain employs TRBV2 and TRBJ2-7; 10 nucleotides agree with TRBD2. The CDR3 is 18 residues long. J was trimmed by 1 base and V by 6 bases; bases with no gene match: 15. From germline, CDR1 is SNHLY and CDR2 FYNNEI. The CDR3 DNA reads TGTGCCAGCAGCCCCATCTATGGTCTAGCGGGAGTGTCCTACGAGCAGTACTTC. Its translation: CASSPIYGLAGVSYEQYF.

The V and J genes are TRBV12-3 or TRBV12-4 and TRBJ2-7; 13 nucleotides match TRBD2. The CDR3 totals 17 residues. The ends lost 5 bases at V and 0 bases at J; junction bases unmatched: 7. The CDR3 sequence: CASSTGLAGALSYEQYF. Written as DNA, the CDR3 is TGTGCCAGCAGTACCGGACTAGCGGGGGCACTCTCCTACGAGCAGTACTTC.

This sequence joins TRBV15 and TRBJ2-1; D unresolved. CDR3 size: 14 residues. CDR1 and CDR2 (germline): LNHNV, YYDKDF (reference sequence). Trimming shortened V by 1 base and J by 0 bases, and 4 bases separated the two germline ends. CDR3 residues: CATSRVSSYNEQFF. CDR3 DNA sequence: TGTGCCACCAGCAGAGTTAGCTCCTACAATGAGCAGTTCTTC.

The chain has TRBV28 and TRBJ2-1, with 14 positions matching TRBD2. The V gene's germline CDR1 is MDHEN and CDR2 SYDVKM. This CDR3 region has 16 residues. After removal of 3 bases from V and 15 bases from J, the junction contained 13 bases not matched to a gene. The CDR3 here is CASSLTGTSGSFYRFF. The CDR3 coding sequence is TGTGCCAGCAGTTTGACCGGGACTAGCGGGAGTTTTTATCGGTTCTTC.

This rearrangement joins TRBV12-3 or TRBV12-4 to TRBJ1-6; D remains unclear. CDR3 length equals 13 residues. V was shortened by 3 bases and J by 8 bases, with 8 bases between the two germline ends. The CDR3 DNA reads TGTGCCAGCAGTTTTGTAAGGGATTCACCCCTCCACTTT. Its protein is CASSFVRDSPLHF.

A few counts support this clonotype. The chain has TRBV3-1 and TRBJ2-7; D unresolved. The germline CDR1 and CDR2 sequences are LGHDT and YNNKEL (reference sequence). Trimming shortened V by 2 bases and J by 3 bases, and 8 bases separated the two germline ends. This CDR3 spans 13 amino acids. The CDR3 loop reads CASSQLVGYEQYF. The CDR3 DNA is TGTGCCAGCAGCCAACTAGTGGGCTACGAGCAGTACTTC.

This clonotype was detected ten times or more. V and J are TRBV19 and TRBJ1-2; D is undetermined. V lost 6 bases and J 4 bases, leaving 15 bases between the germline ends. CDR3 length: 14 residues. Germline V gene sequence: CDR1 LNHDA, CDR2 SQIVND (reference sequence). The CDR3 nucleotides are TGTGCCAGTAGCCCTGTGGACCGACGCTATGGCTACACCTTC. Encoded protein: CASSPVDRRYGYTF.

This clonotype came up many times. The gene calls are TRBV9 and TRBJ2-7; D unclear. V lost 3 bases to trimming and J lost 5 bases, with 12 bases between them. Germline V gives CDR1 SGDLS, CDR2 YYNGEE. There are 13 residues in the CDR3. The CDR3 is CASSETLVDEQYF. The CDR3 bases are TGTGCCAGCAGCGAGACATTGGTAGACGAGCAGTACTTC.

This clonotype was counted a few times. The rearrangement joins TRBV20-1 to TRBJ2-3; 11 nucleotides line up with TRBD2. The CDR3 is 15 residues long. The germline gives CDR1 DFQATT, CDR2 SNEGSKA (reference sequence). Losses at the gene ends were 5 bases for V and 1 base for J; bases not matched to a gene: 5. The CDR3 DNA reads as TGCAGTGCTCCGGGACTAGCGGCGGGCACAGATACGCAGTATTTT. Translated, it gives CSAPGLAAGTDTQYF.

The rearrangement uses TRBV6-5 and TRBJ2-1; 11 positions match TRBD2. The CDR3 loop spans 17 amino acids. Trimming at V came to 2 bases and at J to 4 bases, leaving 7 bases not matched to a gene. In germline, CDR1 is MNHEY, CDR2 SVGAGI. CDR3 residues: CASSYGSTSGKYNEQFF. The CDR3 DNA reads as TGTGCCAGCAGTTACGGGTCGACTAGCGGGAAATACAATGAGCAGTTCTTC.

This clonotype was seen only a few times. The chain recombines TRBV6-4 with TRBJ2-3; 7 nucleotides align to TRBD1. Germline V gene sequence: CDR1 MRHNA, CDR2 SNTAGT. V dropped 4 bases and J dropped 3; count of bases not matched to a gene: 7. There are 15 residues in the CDR3. The CDR3 region has the DNA TGTGCCAGCAGTGTAGGGGGCGCAAAGACAGATACGCAGTATTTT. Translation gives CASSVGGAKTDTQYF.

This clonotype was detected many times. The rearrangement uses TRBV20-1 and TRBJ2-5; possible D gene TRBD2, 5 bases. Per germline, CDR1 DFQATT and CDR2 SNEGSKA (reference sequence). Trimming shortened V by 0 bases and J by 9 bases, and 17 bases separated the two germline ends. The CDR3 contains 14 residues. The CDR3 sequence is CSARDQEVQLAQYF. CDR3 nucleotides: TGCAGTGCTAGAGATCAGGAGGTCCAGTTGGCCCAGTACTTC.

This clonotype was counted ten times or more. The chain carries TRBV18 and TRBJ2-3; D remains unclear. The V and J ends lost 5 bases and 5 bases respectively, with 5 bases between them. Germline V gene sequence: CDR1 KGHSH, CDR2 LQKENI. The CDR3 length is 11 residues. CDR3 DNA: TGTGCCAGCTCAACGGGAGATACGCAGTATTTT. As protein: CASSTGDTQYF.

The genes are TRBV10-3 and TRBJ1-6; 7 bases match TRBD1. Germline CDR1 reads ENHRY; CDR2 reads SYGVKD. With V trimmed by 3 bases and J by 2 bases, 1 base remained unmatched. This CDR3 has 15 residues. The CDR3 coding sequence is TGTGCCATCAGTGACCAGGGGGCCTATAATTCACCCCTCCACTTT. The encoded protein is CAISDQGAYNSPLHF.

V usage is TRBV20-1 and J usage is TRBJ1-4, with D perhaps TRBD1 (5 bases). Germline V gives CDR1 DFQATT, CDR2 SNEGSKA (reference sequence). V was pared by 5 bases and J by 7 bases, with 11 bases between. The CDR3 sequence is 12 residues long. CDR3 in amino acids: CSAAPGREKLFF. Written as DNA, the CDR3 is TGCAGTGCTGCGCCGGGACGTGAAAAACTGTTTTTT.

This clonotype was counted at least ten times. The chain recombines TRBV6-1 with TRBJ2-6, with D possibly TRBD1 on 6 matching bases. Germline V CDR1 and CDR2: MNHNS, SASEGT. The CDR3 runs to 15 residues. With 5 bases removed from V and 4 bases from J, the gap between germline ends came to 12 bases. The CDR3 loop reads CASSQGTGGANVLTF. The CDR3 DNA sequence: TGTGCCAGCAGTCAGGGGACGGGGGGGGCCAACGTCCTGACTTTC.

V and J are TRBV20-1 and TRBJ2-7, with TRBD2 identical over 9 bases. The CDR3 totals 14 residues. Germline V lookup: CDR1 DFQATT, CDR2 SNEGSKA (reference sequence). V lost 3 bases to trimming and J lost 6 bases; unmatched junction nucleotides: 9. The CDR3 sequence is CSASISGRPREQYF. For the CDR3, the DNA is TGCAGTGCTAGTATAAGCGGGAGGCCTCGCGAGCAGTACTTC.

This clonotype was counted a few times. The gene calls are TRBV20-1 and TRBJ1-1; the D is unclear. Germline V gene data show CDR1 as DFQATT and CDR2 as SNEGSKA (reference sequence). The CDR3 runs to 14 residues. The V gene lost 1 base and the J gene lost 0 bases, with 9 bases spanning the gap. This CDR3 reads CSARVGNMNTEAFF. For the CDR3, the DNA is TGCAGTGCTAGAGTCGGTAATATGAACACTGAAGCTTTCTTT.

The V call is TRBV19, the J call TRBJ2-2, with a tentative D call TRBD1 (5 bases). Germline CDR1 LNHDA, CDR2 SQIVND (reference sequence). V lost 3 bases, J lost 0 bases, and 5 bases lay in between. CDR3 length: 14 residues. The CDR3 DNA reads TGTGCCAGTAGTATCAGGGCGAACACCGGGGAGCTGTTTTTT. Its translation: CASSIRANTGELFF.

V is TRBV6-4 and J is TRBJ2-6, with D hard to call. V was shortened by 2 bases and J by 2 bases, with 4 bases between the two germline ends. CDR3 size: 14 residues. Looked up from germline, CDR1 is MRHNA and CDR2 is SNTAGT. The CDR3 spells CASSDRPGANVLTF. The CDR3 nucleotides read TGTGCCAGCAGTGACAGACCTGGGGCCAACGTCCTGACTTTC.